This TCR beta chain was captured in a study of blood T cell repertoires in COVID-19. Across the study: Acute and convalescent COVID-19 specimens originated in the United States, Italy and Spain.

Germline loops: CDR1 SGHTA, CDR2 FQGNSA. V was clipped by 1 base and J by 7 bases; unmatched bases: 7. The CDR3 is 16 residues long. In the original processing: Reference gene primers were amplified, and this amplification served to estimate nucleated cell counts. Profiling relied on immunoSEQ multiplex PCR, and the TCRdb table lists in-frame clones only, not all of them. The D gene and trimming were derived from the DNA, and the V and J assignments and clone size from that table. The sample yields some 330,000 clones, more than 90% seen once. The chain has TRBV7-2 and TRBJ1-4; TRBD1 matches 9 bases. This receptor was identified in a woman under 40 who had recovered from COVID-19. The specimen sequenced was PBMCs or T cells enriched from blood (not recorded which). CDR3 coding DNA: TGTGCCAGCAGCTTAGGACGGACAGGGGTGGGTGAAAAACTGTTTTTT. This sequence encodes CASSLGRTGVGEKLFF.